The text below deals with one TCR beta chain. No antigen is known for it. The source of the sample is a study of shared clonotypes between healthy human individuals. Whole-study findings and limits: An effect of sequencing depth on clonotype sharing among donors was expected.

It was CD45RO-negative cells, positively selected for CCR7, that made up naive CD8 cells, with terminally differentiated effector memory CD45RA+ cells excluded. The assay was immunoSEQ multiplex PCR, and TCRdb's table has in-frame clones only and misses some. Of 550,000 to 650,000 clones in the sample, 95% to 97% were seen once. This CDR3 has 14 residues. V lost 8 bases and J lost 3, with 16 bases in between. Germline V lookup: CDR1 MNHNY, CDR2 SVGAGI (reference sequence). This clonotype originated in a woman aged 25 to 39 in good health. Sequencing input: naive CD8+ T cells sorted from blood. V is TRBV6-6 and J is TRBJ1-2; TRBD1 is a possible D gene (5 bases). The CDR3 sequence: CASGSSQTDYGYTF. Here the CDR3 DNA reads TGTGCCAGCGGCTCCAGTCAGACAGACTATGGCTACACCTTC.